This T cell receptor (beta chain) was recorded in a study of early T cells in non-severe SARS-CoV-2 infection. Individual cDNA molecules carried attached unique molecular identifiers. Using its own MiXCR run on the 5' RACE reads, TCRdb lists one record per CDR3 protein. This sample has more than 20,000 distinct CDR3 sequences, with 5.5% found just once. Ten or more counts support this clonotype. Germline assignment: CDR1 SGHVS and CDR2 FNYEAQ. The J segment lost 6 bases and the V segment lost 5 bases, leaving 21 bases of the junction unmatched. The CDR3 consists of 19 residues. This clonotype was obtained from an adult who was a healthcare worker with PCR-confirmed SARS-CoV-2 infection or an uninfected control (not recorded which). Sequencing was performed on whole blood. This chain connects TRBV7-6 to TRBJ2-4; the match to TRBD2 covers 8 bases. CDR3 in amino acids: CASSPGVRWFKRGINIQYF. For the CDR3, the DNA is TGTGCCAGCAGCCCTGGGGTTCGTTGGTTCAAGCGGGGGATAAACATTCAGTACTTC. Full variable domain (rest looked up from reference TRBV7-6 and TRBJ2-4): GAGVSQSPRYKVTKRGQDVALRCDPISGHVSLYWYRQALGQGPEFLTYFNYEAQQDKSGLPNDRFSAERPEGSISTLTIQRTEQRDSAMYRCASSPGVRWFKRGINIQYFGAGTRLSVL.